The 7 T cell receptor beta chains below all came from one sample that was sequenced in a study of T cell responses to AZD1222 COVID-19 vaccine. Profiled with immunoSEQ multiplex PCR; TCRdb holds only in-frame clones, not every one. The sample has around 99,000 clones, nearly 90% seen once. Sequencing was performed on peripheral blood, taken 28 days after the second AZD1222 dose. These receptors were collected from an adult who received the AZD1222 COVID-19 vaccine.

This clone is a singleton in its sample. This chain connects TRBV19 to TRBJ1-4; TRBD1 matches 8 bases. V was clipped by 3 bases and J by 3 bases; unmatched bases: 3. The CDR3 consists of 15 residues. Germline CDR1 reads LNHDA; CDR2 reads SQIVND (reference sequence). CDR3: CASSISTGANEKLFF. In DNA, the CDR3 is TGTGCCAGTAGTATTTCGACAGGGGCTAATGAAAAACTGTTTTTT.

This clone was counted only a few times. The chain carries TRBV5-6 and TRBJ1-1, with TRBD1 matching over 9 bases. CDR3 length equals 17 residues. V shed 3 bases, J shed 1 base, and the junction held 10 bases outside the gene matches. The germline V gene has CDR1 SGHDT and CDR2 YYEEEE. This CDR3 reads CASSSQGANRKNTEAFF. CDR3 bases: TGTGCCAGCAGCTCACAGGGGGCTAATAGGAAGAACACTGAAGCTTTCTTT.

This clone was detected only once. The CDR3, as DNA: TGTGCCAGCAGCCAACCGGGACAGGGGGCCTACGAGCAGTACTTC. As protein: CASSQPGQGAYEQYF. The J gene is TRBJ2-7, the V gene TRBV3-1 (or the pseudogene TRBV3-2); TRBD1 matches 11 bases. The CDR3 has 15 amino acids. CDR1 is LGHDT and CDR2 is YNNKEL in the germline V gene (reference sequence). V lost 2 bases and J lost 2; bases outside the gene matches: 2.

This rearrangement joins TRBV7-9 to TRBJ1-2; D unresolved. V gave up 4 bases and J gave up 5 bases, with 11 bases separating them. Germline CDR1 is SEHNR and CDR2 is FQNEAQ (reference sequence). The CDR3 has 13 amino acids. The CDR3 here is CASSSEEVYGYTF. The CDR3 bases are TGTGCCAGCAGCTCTGAAGAGGTATATGGCTACACCTTC.

This clone occurred a few times. This chain uses TRBV7-9 with TRBJ2-7; weak D call: TRBD1 (6 bases). V lost 5 bases and J 1 base, leaving 15 bases between the germline ends. Germline values: CDR1 SEHNR, CDR2 FQNEAQ (reference sequence). This CDR3 spans 15 amino acids. Written as DNA, the CDR3 is TGTGCCAGCAGCCACCATCTTAGGGGGTCCTACGAGCAGTACTTC. It codes for CASSHHLRGSYEQYF.

The chain employs TRBV3-1 (or the pseudogene TRBV3-2) and TRBJ1-5; a weak D match, TRBD1 (5 bases). V lost 7 bases, J lost 6 bases, and 19 bases lay in between. The CDR3 spans 15 residues. Germline V gives CDR1 LGHDT, CDR2 YNNKEL (reference sequence). Written as DNA, the CDR3 is TGTGCCAGCAAACCGCGGGGCCACGAAGGTCAGCCCCAGCATTTT. Amino acid sequence: CASKPRGHEGQPQHF.

J is TRBJ2-7 and V is TRBV7-2, with TRBD1 identical over 8 bases. The CDR3 loop spans 14 amino acids. In germline, CDR1 is SGHTA, CDR2 FQGNSA. V lost 5 bases to trimming and J lost 3 bases; unmatched junction nucleotides: 6. The CDR3 coding sequence is TGTGCCAGCAGCCTGGACAGGGCGGGCTACGAGCAGTACTTC. Residues: CASSLDRAGYEQYF.